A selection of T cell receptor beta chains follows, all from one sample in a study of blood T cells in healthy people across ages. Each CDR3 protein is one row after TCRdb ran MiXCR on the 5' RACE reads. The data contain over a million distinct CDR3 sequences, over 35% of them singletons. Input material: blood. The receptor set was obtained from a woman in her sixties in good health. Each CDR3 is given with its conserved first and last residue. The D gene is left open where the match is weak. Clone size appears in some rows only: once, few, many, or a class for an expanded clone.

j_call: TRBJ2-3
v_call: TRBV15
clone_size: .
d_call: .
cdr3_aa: CATSRRAGTDTQYF
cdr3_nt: TGTGCCACCAGCCGCCGGGCAGGTACAGATACGCAGTATTTT

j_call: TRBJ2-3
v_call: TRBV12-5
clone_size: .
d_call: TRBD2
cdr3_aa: CASGEPRGGGTDTQYF
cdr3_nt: TGTGCTAGTGGAGAGCCTCGGGGGGGTGGGACAGATACGCAGTATTTT

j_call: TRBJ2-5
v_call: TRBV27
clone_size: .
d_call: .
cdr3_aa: CASSPIGETQYF
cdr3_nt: TGTGCCAGCAGTCCCATCGGTGAGACCCAGTACTTC

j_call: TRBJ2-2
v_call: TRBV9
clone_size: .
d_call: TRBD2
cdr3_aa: CASSSTSGSWTGELFF
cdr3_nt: TGTGCCAGCAGCTCCACTAGCGGGAGTTGGACCGGGGAGCTGTTTTTT

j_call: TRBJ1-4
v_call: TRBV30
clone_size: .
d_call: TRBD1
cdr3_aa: CAWRRQGIEKLFF
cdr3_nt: TGTGCCTGGAGGAGACAGGGGATTGAAAAACTGTTTTTT

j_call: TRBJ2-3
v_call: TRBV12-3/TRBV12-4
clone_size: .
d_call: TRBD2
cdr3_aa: CANSSRAGEWGTDTQYF
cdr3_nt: TGTGCCAACAGTTCTCGAGCGGGAGAATGGGGCACAGATACGCAGTATTTT

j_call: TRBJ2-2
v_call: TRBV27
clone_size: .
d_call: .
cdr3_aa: CASSLTAGTGTGELFF
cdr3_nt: TGTGCCAGCAGTTTAACCGCAGGGACCGGCACCGGGGAGCTGTTTTTT

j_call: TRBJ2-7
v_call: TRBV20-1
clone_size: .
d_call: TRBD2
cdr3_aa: CSATTGGRHEQYF
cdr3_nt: TGCAGTGCTACTACGGGAGGGAGGCACGAGCAGTACTTC

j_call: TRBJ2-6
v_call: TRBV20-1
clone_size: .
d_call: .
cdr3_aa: CSAVLVSGANVLTF
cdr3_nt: TGCAGTGCTGTTCTAGTCTCCGGGGCCAACGTCCTGACTTTC

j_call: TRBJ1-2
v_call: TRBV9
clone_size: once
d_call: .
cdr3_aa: CASTPDGQGSGYTF
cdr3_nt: TGTGCCAGCACCCCAGACGGTCAGGGGTCTGGCTACACCTTC

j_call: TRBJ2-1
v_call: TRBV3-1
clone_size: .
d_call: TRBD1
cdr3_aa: CASSINRQGYNEQFF
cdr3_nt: TGTGCCAGCAGCATTAACCGACAGGGCTACAATGAGCAGTTCTTC

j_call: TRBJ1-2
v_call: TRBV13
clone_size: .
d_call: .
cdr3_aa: CASSARDGAYGCTF
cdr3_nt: TGTGCCAGCAGCGCCAGGGATGGGGCTTATGGCTGCACCTTC

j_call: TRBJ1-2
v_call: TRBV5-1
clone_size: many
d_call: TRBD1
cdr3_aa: CASSPTGGASYGYTF
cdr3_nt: TGCGCCAGCAGTCCTACAGGGGGCGCGTCCTATGGCTACACCTTC

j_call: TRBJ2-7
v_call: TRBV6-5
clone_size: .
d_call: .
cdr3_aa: CASSYGGQTYEQYF
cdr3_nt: TGTGCCAGCAGTTACGGGGGCCAAACCTACGAGCAGTACTTC

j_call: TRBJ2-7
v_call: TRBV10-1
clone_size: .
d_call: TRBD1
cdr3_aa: CASSEEQGASYEQYF
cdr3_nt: TGCGCCAGCAGTGAAGAACAGGGGGCCTCCTACGAGCAGTACTTC

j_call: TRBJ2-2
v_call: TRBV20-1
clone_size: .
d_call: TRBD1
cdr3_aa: CSAQMDRALGELFF
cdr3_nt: TGCAGTGCTCAAATGGACAGGGCTTTAGGGGAGCTGTTTTTT

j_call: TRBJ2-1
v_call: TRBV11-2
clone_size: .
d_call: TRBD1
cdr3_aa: CASSYRTGVYEQFF
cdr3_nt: TGTGCCAGCAGCTACCGGACAGGGGTGTATGAGCAGTTCTTC

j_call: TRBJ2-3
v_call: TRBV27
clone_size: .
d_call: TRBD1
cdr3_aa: CASRRTGALTDTQYF
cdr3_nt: TGTGCCAGCAGACGGACAGGGGCCCTCACAGATACGCAGTATTTT

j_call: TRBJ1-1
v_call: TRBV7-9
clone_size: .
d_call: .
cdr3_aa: CASSLVEGVTEAFF
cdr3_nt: TGTGCCAGCAGCTTAGTGGAGGGTGTCACTGAAGCTTTCTTT

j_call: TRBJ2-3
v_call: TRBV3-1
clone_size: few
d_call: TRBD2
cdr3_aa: CASSQTSGRAVDTQYF
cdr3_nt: TGTGCCAGCAGCCAAACTAGCGGGAGGGCGGTAGATACGCAGTATTTT

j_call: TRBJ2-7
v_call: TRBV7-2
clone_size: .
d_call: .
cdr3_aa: CASSVDIFYEQYF
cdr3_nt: TGTGCCAGCAGCGTGGACATTTTCTACGAGCAGTACTTC

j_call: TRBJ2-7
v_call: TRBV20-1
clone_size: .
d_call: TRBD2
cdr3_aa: CSARAPTSGRPSYEQYF
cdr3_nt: TGCAGTGCTAGAGCCCCAACTAGCGGGAGGCCCTCCTACGAGCAGTACTTC

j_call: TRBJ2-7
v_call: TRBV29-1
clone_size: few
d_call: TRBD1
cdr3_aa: CSVEDRQGPRYEQYF
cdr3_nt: TGCAGCGTTGAAGATCGACAGGGTCCCCGTTACGAGCAGTACTTC

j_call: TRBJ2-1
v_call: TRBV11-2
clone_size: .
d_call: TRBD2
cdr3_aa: CASSQSTGGRSNEQFF
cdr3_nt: TGTGCCAGCAGCCAAAGTACTGGCGGGAGGTCGAATGAGCAGTTCTTC

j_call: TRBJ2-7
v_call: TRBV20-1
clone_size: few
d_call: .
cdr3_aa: CSARFSYGSYEQYF
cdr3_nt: TGCAGTGCGCGGTTTAGTTACGGGAGCTACGAGCAGTACTTC

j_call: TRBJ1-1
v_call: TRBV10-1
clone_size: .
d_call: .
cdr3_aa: CASSENWNTEAFF
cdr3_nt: TGCGCCAGCAGTGAGAATTGGAACACTGAAGCTTTCTTT

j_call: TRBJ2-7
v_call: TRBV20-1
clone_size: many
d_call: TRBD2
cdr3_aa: CSAHPVGGLAGFGEQYF
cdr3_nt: TGCAGTGCTCATCCTGTCGGGGGTCTAGCGGGATTTGGCGAGCAGTACTTC

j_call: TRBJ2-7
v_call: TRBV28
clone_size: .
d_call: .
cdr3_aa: CASTSPCGEGTYEQYF
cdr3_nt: TGTGCCAGCACTTCGCCCTGCGGTGAGGGGACCTACGAGCAGTACTTC

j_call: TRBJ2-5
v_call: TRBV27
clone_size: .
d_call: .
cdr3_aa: CASALGSRETQYF
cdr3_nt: TGTGCCAGCGCGCTTGGGTCCCGGGAGACCCAGTACTTC

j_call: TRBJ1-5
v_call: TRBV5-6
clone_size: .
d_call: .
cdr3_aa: CASSLTRGNQPQHF
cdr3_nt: TGTGCCAGCAGCTTGACCCGGGGCAATCAGCCCCAGCATTTT

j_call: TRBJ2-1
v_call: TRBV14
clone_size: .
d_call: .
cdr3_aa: CASSLGQGLFSGRTYNEQFF
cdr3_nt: TGTGCCAGCAGCCTCGGACAGGGGTTGTTTAGCGGGAGAACCTACAATGAGCAGTTCTTC

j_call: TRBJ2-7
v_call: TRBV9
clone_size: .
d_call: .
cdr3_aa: CASSVNPGTNYEQYF
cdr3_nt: TGTGCCAGCAGCGTTAACCCCGGGACAAATTACGAGCAGTACTTC

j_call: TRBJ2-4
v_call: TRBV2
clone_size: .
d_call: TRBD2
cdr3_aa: CASSELGSGRLAKNIQYF
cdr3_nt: TGTGCCAGCAGTGAATTGGGTAGCGGGAGATTAGCCAAAAACATTCAGTACTTC

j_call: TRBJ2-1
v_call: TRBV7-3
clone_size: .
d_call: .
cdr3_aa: CASSFEGPYNEQFF
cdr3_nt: TGTGCCAGCAGCTTTGAAGGCCCCTACAATGAGCAGTTCTTC

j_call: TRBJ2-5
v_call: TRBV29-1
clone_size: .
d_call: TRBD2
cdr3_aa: CSVEPGLADQETQYF
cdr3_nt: TGCAGCGTTGAACCGGGACTAGCGGACCAAGAGACCCAGTACTTC

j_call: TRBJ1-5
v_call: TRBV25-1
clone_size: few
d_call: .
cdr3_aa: CASNQPQHF
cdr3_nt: TGTGCCAGTAATCAGCCCCAGCATTTT

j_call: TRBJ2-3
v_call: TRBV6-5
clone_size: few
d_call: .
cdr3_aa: CASSYRRPGPVGPPTDTQYF
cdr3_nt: TGTGCCAGCAGTTATCGACGGCCGGGCCCGGTTGGTCCTCCTACAGATACGCAGTATTTT

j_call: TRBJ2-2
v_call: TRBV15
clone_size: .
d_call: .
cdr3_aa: CATSRDRVGELFF
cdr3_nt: TGTGCCACCAGCAGAGATAGGGTCGGGGAGCTGTTTTTT

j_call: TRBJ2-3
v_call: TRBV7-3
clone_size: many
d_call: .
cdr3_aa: CASSLMAITDTQYF
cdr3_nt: TGTGCCAGCAGCTTAATGGCAATTACAGATACGCAGTATTTT

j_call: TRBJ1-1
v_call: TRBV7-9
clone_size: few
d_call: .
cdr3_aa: CASSLTPTEAFF
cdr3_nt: TGTGCCAGCAGCTTAACGCCCACTGAAGCTTTCTTT

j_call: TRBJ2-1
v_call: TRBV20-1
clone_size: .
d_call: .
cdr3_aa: CSARDALYEQFF
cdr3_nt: TGCAGTGCTAGAGACGCGCTCTACGAGCAGTTCTTC

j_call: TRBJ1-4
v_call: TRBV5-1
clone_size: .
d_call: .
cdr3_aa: CASSPGGITNEKLFF
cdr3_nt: TGCGCCAGCAGCCCCGGGGGGATTACTAATGAAAAACTGTTTTTT

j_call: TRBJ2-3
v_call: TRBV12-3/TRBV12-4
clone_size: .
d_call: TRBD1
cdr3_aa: CASSSWDRGGSDTQYF
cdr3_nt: TGTGCCAGCAGTTCATGGGACAGGGGTGGATCGGATACGCAGTATTTT

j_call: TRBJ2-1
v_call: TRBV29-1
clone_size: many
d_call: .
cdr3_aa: CSAVVGVDEQFF
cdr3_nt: TGCAGCGCTGTCGTAGGGGTCGATGAGCAGTTCTTC

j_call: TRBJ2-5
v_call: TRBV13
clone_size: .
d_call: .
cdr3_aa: CASSRWENQETQYF
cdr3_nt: TGTGCCAGCAGCCGTTGGGAGAATCAAGAGACCCAGTACTTC

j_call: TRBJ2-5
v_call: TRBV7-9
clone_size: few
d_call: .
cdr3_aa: CASSLFRETQYF
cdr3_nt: TGTGCCAGCAGCTTATTCCGTGAGACCCAGTACTTC

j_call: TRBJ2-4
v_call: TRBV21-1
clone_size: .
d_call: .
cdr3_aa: CANSTEGGNLPYSGEQYF
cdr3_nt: TGTGCCAATTCGACCGAGGGGGGCAATTTACCCTATTCTGGAGAGCAGTACTTC

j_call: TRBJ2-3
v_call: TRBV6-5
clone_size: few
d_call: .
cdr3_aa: CASSYEGGTDTQYF
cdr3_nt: TGTGCCAGCAGTTACGAAGGGGGCACAGATACGCAGTATTTT

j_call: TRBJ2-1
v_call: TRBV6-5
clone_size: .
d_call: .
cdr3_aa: CASSYSEVRGLGNNEQFF
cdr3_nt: TGTGCCAGCAGTTACTCGGAGGTTCGGGGCTTAGGAAACAATGAGCAGTTCTTC

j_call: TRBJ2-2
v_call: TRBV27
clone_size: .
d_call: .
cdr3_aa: CASKHLAQNTGELFF
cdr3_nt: TGTGCCAGCAAACATCTAGCACAGAACACCGGGGAGCTGTTTTTT

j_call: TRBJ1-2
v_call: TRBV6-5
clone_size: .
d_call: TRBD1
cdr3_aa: CASSTHLGGDGYTF
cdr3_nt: TGTGCCAGCAGTACCCATTTAGGGGGCGATGGCTACACCTTC

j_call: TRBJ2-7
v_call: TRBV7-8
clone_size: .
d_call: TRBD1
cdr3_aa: CASSFAQGEQYF
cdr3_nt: TGTGCCAGCAGCTTTGCACAGGGGGAACAGTACTTC

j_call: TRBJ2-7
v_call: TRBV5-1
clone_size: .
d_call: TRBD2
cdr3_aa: CASSHWLAGVSYEQYF
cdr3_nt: TGCGCCAGCAGCCATTGGCTAGCGGGAGTCTCCTACGAGCAGTACTTC